A selection of T cell receptor beta chains follows, all from one sample in a study of OX40 agonist ivuxolimab in advanced cancers. Some clones are missing from TCRdb's copy, which holds only in-frame ones; the method was immunoSEQ multiplex PCR. The table records about 18,000 clones, around 70% of them present only once. The sequencing used CD4+ or CD8+ T cells sorted from blood, collected in a trial of the OX40 agonist ivuxolimab. Receptors were obtained from an adult with an advanced solid tumor such as melanoma, head and neck, liver or kidney cancer. The CDR3 runs from the conserved cysteine through the conserved F or W. The D gene is left open where the match is weak. Rows may omit the clone size; those that give it use once, few, many or a size class.

clone_size	v_call	j_call	d_call	cdr3_nt	cdr3_aa
once	TRBV27	TRBJ2-5	-	TGTGCCAGCAGTTTGGACATGGAAGAGACCCAGTACTTC	CASSLDMEETQYF
once	TRBV27	TRBJ2-1	-	TGTGCCAGCAGTTTAGGGGGGAGCTCCTACAATGAGCAGTTCTTC	CASSLGGSSYNEQFF
-	TRBV28	TRBJ2-7	TRBD1	TGTGCCAGCAGTTTAGTGCAGGGGGCAGCCGAGCAGTACTTC	CASSLVQGAAEQYF
-	TRBV7-3	TRBJ2-3	TRBD2	TGTGCCAGCAGCTTGGGACCTAGCGGGAGGTCGATGGGCACAGATACGCAGTATTTT	CASSLGPSGRSMGTDTQYF
-	TRBV2	TRBJ2-1	TRBD2	TGTGCCAGCGGGCCGCGGGAGGGCCTTAATGAGCAGTTCTTC	CASGPREGLNEQFF
once	TRBV7-2	TRBJ1-1	TRBD1	TGTGCCAGCAGCTTAGGACAGGGGGCGGTCACTGAAGCTTTCTTT	CASSLGQGAVTEAFF
-	TRBV11-3	TRBJ2-1	-	TGTGCCAGCAGCTCAAGTAGCGTGTACAATGAGCAGTTCTTC	CASSSSSVYNEQFF
-	TRBV5-1	TRBJ2-1	-	TGCGCCAGCAGCTTTGGGGAATTCAGGGTCAGCTCCTACAATGAGCAGTTCTTC	CASSFGEFRVSSYNEQFF
medium-sized	TRBV9	TRBJ2-7	TRBD2	TGTGCCAGCAGCGTAGGGGAGGGCCCCTACGAGCAGTACTTC	CASSVGEGPYEQYF
-	TRBV2	TRBJ2-5	TRBD2	TGTGCCAGCTGGGGGACTAGCGGGACCGCCAGGGAGACCCAGTACTTC	CASWGTSGTARETQYF
-	TRBV19	TRBJ2-1	-	TGTGCCAGTACCACACCCGGGACGTACAATGAGCAGTTCTTC	CASTTPGTYNEQFF
-	TRBV16	TRBJ1-1	TRBD1	TGTGCCAGCAGCCAAGAGGTTGGGACAGGGGACACTGAAGCTTTCTTT	CASSQEVGTGDTEAFF
-	TRBV5-1	TRBJ2-1	TRBD2	TGCGCCAGCAGCACGAGCGGGAGGGCCGGGGATGAGCAGTTCTTC	CASSTSGRAGDEQFF
-	TRBV11-3	TRBJ2-3	TRBD1	TGTGCCAGCAGCTTCGGGACAGAGGAAACAGATACGCAGTATTTT	CASSFGTEETDTQYF
few	TRBV30	TRBJ1-1	-	TGTGCCTGGAATTTTGTGGGAACTGAAGCTTTCTTT	CAWNFVGTEAFF
-	TRBV6-1	TRBJ2-7	TRBD1	TGTGCCAGCAGTGGCAGGGGGCTGACCTACGAGCAGTACTTC	CASSGRGLTYEQYF
-	TRBV12-5	TRBJ2-1	-	TGTGCTAGTGGTTTGACGAGTAATGAGCAGTTCTTC	CASGLTSNEQFF
few	TRBV30	TRBJ1-1	TRBD1	TGTGCCTGGAGCCCAGGGGGGTCTACTGAAGCTTTCTTT	CAWSPGGSTEAFF
-	TRBV30	TRBJ2-5	TRBD2	TGTGCCTGGACACTAGCGGGAGGGCCCGGGGAGACCCAGTACTTC	CAWTLAGGPGETQYF
-	TRBV6-5	TRBJ2-1	-	TGTGCCAGCAGTATCGGGGTATACAATGAGCAGTTCTTC	CASSIGVYNEQFF
medium-sized	TRBV28	TRBJ2-7	-	TGTGCCAGCAGTCTCGCCTACGAGCAGTACTTC	CASSLAYEQYF
medium-sized	TRBV10-3	TRBJ2-7	-	TGTGCCATCAGCGAATCGACACGGGACGAGCAGTACTTC	CAISESTRDEQYF
-	TRBV4-1	TRBJ1-5	-	TGCGCCAGCAGCCAAGTCCCCGCCGGGCCCCAGCATTTT	CASSQVPAGPQHF
-	TRBV5-1	TRBJ2-3	-	TGCGCCAGCAGCTGGGGGCCGGAGAGCACAGATACGCAGTATTTT	CASSWGPESTDTQYF
-	TRBV10-2	TRBJ2-7	-	TGCGCCAGTGGGGGCGGGCTATTCGACGAGCAGTACTTC	CASGGGLFDEQYF
few	TRBV5-3	TRBJ2-5	TRBD1	TGTGCCAGAAGCTGGGGGGACAGGCTTTGGGGAGACAAAGAGACCCAGTACTTC	CARSWGDRLWGDKETQYF
-	TRBV27	TRBJ2-7	TRBD1	TGTGCCAGCAGTTTATCGCCGGCAGGGGGCCTCAACGAGCAGTACTTC	CASSLSPAGGLNEQYF
few	TRBV18	TRBJ2-3	-	TGTGCCAGCTCACCTCCATTTGAGGGGGCAGATACGCAGTATTTT	CASSPPFEGADTQYF
-	TRBV30	TRBJ2-1	-	TGTGCCTGGAGTAGCCAGGGATACAATGAGCAGTTCTTC	CAWSSQGYNEQFF
once	TRBV11-2	TRBJ2-1	-	TGTGCCAGCCGCACGGTTGGACTGTCCTACAATGAGCAGTTCTTC	CASRTVGLSYNEQFF
-	TRBV13	TRBJ2-7	-	TGTGCCAGCAGCTTCTCGGACAGCCCTTACGAGCAGTACTTC	CASSFSDSPYEQYF
-	TRBV27	TRBJ1-4	TRBD1	TGTGCCAGCAGTTTCCTTCTGACCGGGACAGGGGTTGAAAAACTGTTTTTT	CASSFLLTGTGVEKLFF
-	TRBV2	TRBJ1-3	-	TGTGCCAGCAGTGAAGACGGGAACTCTGGAAACACCATATATTTT	CASSEDGNSGNTIYF
-	TRBV7-9	TRBJ1-2	-	TGTGCCAGCAGCCCGGAGGGCGGTGGCTACACCTTC	CASSPEGGGYTF
-	TRBV28	TRBJ2-7	-	TGTGCCAGCAGTACCACAGGAGTCTACGAGCAGTACTTC	CASSTTGVYEQYF
-	TRBV2	TRBJ2-1	TRBD2	TGTGCCAGCAGAGGCGGGAGTTTTGACGATGAGCAGTTCTTC	CASRGGSFDDEQFF
few	TRBV28	TRBJ1-1	TRBD1	TGTGCCAGCAGTTTAACAGGGGGTGGGAACACTGAAGCTTTCTTT	CASSLTGGGNTEAFF
-	TRBV7-2	TRBJ1-1	TRBD1	TGTGCCAGCAGCCTTAGACAGGGCAGCACTGAAGCTTTCTTT	CASSLRQGSTEAFF
-	TRBV27	TRBJ2-7	-	TGTGCCAGCAGAAAATCGAAGGGTGGAACCTACGAGCAGTACTTC	CASRKSKGGTYEQYF
few	TRBV7-6	TRBJ2-7	TRBD2	TGTGCCAGCAGCTTAGCAGCGGGAGGGGACGAGCAGTACTTC	CASSLAAGGDEQYF
medium-sized	TRBV6-6	TRBJ2-7	TRBD2	TGTGCCAGCAGCCACGGGGGGGACGAGCAGTACTTC	CASSHGGDEQYF
-	TRBV28	TRBJ2-7	-	TGTGCCAGCAGTTTATATTCCAGCTACGAGCAGTACTTC	CASSLYSSYEQYF
-	TRBV2	TRBJ2-5	-	TGTGCCAGCAGTTTCAGTGAGGAGACCCAGTACTTC	CASSFSEETQYF
-	TRBV7-9	TRBJ2-1	-	TGTGCCAGCAGCTTAGGTCAACTCGACTGGAACAATGAGCAGTTCTTC	CASSLGQLDWNNEQFF
-	TRBV7-9	TRBJ2-7	TRBD2	TGTGCCAGCAGCCCGGCAGCGGGAGGGCCGGACGAGCAGTACTTC	CASSPAAGGPDEQYF
-	TRBV19	TRBJ2-7	TRBD2	TGTGCCAGTAGTATAGATCCTAGCGGGAGTTACGAGCAGTACTTC	CASSIDPSGSYEQYF
-	TRBV5-1	TRBJ1-4	-	TGCGCCAGCAGCTTGGAGGGTGCAACTAATGAAAAACTGTTTTTT	CASSLEGATNEKLFF
-	TRBV5-1	TRBJ2-1	TRBD2	TGCGCCAGCAGCCAATTAGCGGGAGGGGGGCCTGAGCAGTTCTTC	CASSQLAGGGPEQFF
-	TRBV28	TRBJ2-3	-	TGTGCCAGCAGATACGTGTTGCGGCTCCCAGATACGCAGTATTTT	CASRYVLRLPDTQYF
-	TRBV5-1	TRBJ2-7	TRBD1	TGCGCCAGCAGCTGGGGACAGGGGATCTCCTACGAGCAGTACTTC	CASSWGQGISYEQYF
-	TRBV27	TRBJ2-7	TRBD1	TGTGCCAGCGCGACAGGGGCGCCGTCCTACGAGCAGTACTTC	CASATGAPSYEQYF